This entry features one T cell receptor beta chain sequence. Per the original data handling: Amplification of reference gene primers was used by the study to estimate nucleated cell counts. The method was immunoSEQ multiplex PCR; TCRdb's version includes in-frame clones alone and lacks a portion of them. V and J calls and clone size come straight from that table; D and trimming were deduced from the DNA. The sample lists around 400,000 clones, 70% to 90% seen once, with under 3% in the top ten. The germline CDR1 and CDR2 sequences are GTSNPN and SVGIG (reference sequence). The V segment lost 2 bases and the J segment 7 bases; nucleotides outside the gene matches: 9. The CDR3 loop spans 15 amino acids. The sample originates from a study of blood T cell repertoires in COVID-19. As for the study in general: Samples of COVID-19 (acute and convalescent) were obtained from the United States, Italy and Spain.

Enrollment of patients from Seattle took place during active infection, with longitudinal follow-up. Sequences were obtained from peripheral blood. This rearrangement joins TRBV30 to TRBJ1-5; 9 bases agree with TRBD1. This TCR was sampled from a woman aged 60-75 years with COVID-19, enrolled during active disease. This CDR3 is CAWSPTGTGNQPQHF. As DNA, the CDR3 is TGTGCCTGGAGTCCGACCGGGACAGGGAACCAGCCCCAGCATTTT.